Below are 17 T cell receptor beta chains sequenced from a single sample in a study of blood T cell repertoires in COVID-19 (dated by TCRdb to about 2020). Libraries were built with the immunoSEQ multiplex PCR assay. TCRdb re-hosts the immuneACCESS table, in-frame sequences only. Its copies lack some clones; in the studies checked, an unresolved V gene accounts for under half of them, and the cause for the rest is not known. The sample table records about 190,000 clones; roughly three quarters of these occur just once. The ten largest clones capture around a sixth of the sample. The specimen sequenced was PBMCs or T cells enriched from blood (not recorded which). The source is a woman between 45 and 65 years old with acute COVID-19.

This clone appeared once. CDR3 loop: CASSDLGGPSDTQYF. CDR3 nucleotide sequence: TGTGCCAGCAGTGATCTCGGGGGGCCCTCAGATACGCAGTATTTT. The chain uses TRBV6-4 and TRBJ2-3, with D tentatively TRBD2 (7 bases). The CDR3 has 15 amino acids. Germline lookup yields CDR1 MRHNA and CDR2 SNTAGT. V shed 3 bases and J shed 4 bases, with 14 bases lying between them.

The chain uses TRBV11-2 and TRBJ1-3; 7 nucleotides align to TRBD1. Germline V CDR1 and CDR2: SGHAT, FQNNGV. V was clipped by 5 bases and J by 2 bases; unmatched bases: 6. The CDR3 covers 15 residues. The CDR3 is CASSASTGPGNTIYF. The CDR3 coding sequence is TGTGCCAGCAGCGCGTCGACAGGGCCTGGAAACACCATATATTTT.

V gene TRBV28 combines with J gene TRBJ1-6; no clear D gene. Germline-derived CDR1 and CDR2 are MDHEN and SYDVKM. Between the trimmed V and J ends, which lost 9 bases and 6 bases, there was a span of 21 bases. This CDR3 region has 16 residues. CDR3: CASQRGAGSLNSPLHF. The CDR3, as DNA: TGTGCCAGTCAGAGAGGTGCGGGCAGCCTTAATTCACCCCTCCACTTT.

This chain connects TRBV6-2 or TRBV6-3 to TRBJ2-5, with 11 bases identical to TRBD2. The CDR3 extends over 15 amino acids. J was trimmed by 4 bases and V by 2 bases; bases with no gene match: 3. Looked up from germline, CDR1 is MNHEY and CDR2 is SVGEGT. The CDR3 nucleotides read TGTGCCAGCAGTTACGAAGGACTAGCGGGAGAGACCCAGTACTTC. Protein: CASSYEGLAGETQYF.

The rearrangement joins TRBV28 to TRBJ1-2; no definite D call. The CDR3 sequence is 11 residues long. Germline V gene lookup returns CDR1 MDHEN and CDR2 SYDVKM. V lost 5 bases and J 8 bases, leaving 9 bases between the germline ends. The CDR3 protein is CASSPTSGYTF. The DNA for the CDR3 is TGTGCCAGCAGTCCCACATCCGGCTACACCTTC.

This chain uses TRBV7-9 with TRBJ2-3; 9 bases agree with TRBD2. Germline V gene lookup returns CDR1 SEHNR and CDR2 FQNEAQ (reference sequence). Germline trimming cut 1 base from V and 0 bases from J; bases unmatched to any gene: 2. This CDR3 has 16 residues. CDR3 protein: CASSLGSGGSTDTQYF. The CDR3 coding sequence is TGTGCCAGCAGCTTAGGTAGCGGGGGTAGCACAGATACGCAGTATTTT.

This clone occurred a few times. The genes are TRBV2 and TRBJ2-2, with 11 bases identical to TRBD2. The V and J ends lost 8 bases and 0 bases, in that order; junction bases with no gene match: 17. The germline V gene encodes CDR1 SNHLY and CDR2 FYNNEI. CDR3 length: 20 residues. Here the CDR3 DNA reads TGTGCCAGCGGGGGGCCAATTAGAACTAGCGGGGGCCCGAACACCGGGGAGCTGTTTTTT. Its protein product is CASGGPIRTSGGPNTGELFF.

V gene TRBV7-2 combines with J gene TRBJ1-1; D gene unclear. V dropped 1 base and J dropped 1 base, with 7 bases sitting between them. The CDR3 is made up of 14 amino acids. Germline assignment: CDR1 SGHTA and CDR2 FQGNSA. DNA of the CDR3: TGTGCCAGCAGCTTAGGGGCCTCGAACACTGAAGCTTTCTTT. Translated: CASSLGASNTEAFF.

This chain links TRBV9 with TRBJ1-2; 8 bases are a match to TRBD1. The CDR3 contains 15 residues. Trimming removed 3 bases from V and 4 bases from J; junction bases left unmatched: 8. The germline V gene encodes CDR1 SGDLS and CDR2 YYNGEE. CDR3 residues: CASSAAGTGSYGYTF. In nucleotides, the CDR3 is TGTGCCAGCAGCGCAGCCGGGACAGGCTCCTATGGCTACACCTTC.

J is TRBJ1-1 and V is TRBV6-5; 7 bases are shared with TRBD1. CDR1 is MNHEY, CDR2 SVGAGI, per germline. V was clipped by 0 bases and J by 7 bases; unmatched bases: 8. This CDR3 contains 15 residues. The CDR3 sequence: CASSYSIMGQSEAFF. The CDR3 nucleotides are TGTGCCAGCAGTTACTCGATTATGGGACAGAGTGAAGCTTTCTTT.

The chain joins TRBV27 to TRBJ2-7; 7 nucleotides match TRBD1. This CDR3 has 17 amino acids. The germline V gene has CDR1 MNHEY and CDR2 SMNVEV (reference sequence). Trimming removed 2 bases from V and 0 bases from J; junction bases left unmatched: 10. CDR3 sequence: CASSLRGDRANSYEQYV. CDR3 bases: TGTGCCAGCAGTTTAAGAGGCGACAGGGCAAACTCCTACGAGCAGTACGTC.

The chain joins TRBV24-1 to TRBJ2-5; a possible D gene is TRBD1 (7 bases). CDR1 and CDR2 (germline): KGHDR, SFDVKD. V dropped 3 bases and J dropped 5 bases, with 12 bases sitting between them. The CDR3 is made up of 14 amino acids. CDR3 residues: CATSDPQGRETQYF. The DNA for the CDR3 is TGTGCCACCAGTGATCCACAGGGGAGGGAGACCCAGTACTTC.

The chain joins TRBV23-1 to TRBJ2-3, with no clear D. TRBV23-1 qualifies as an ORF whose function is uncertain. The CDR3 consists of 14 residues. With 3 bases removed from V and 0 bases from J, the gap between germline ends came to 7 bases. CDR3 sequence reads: CASSQNSSTDTQYF. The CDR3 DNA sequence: TGCGCCAGCAGTCAGAACAGTAGCACAGATACGCAGTATTTT.

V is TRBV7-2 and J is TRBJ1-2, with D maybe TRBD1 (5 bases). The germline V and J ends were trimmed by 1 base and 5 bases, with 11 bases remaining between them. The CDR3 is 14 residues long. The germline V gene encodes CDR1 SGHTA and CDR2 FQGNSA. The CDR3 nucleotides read TGTGCCAGCAGCTTAGGGCAGGGCCAGTATGGCTACACCTTC. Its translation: CASSLGQGQYGYTF.

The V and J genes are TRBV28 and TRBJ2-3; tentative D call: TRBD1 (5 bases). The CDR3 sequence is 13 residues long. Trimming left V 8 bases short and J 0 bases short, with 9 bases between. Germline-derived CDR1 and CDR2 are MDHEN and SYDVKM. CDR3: CASRQTSTDTQYF. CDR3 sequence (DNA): TGTGCCAGCCGACAGACTAGCACAGATACGCAGTATTTT.

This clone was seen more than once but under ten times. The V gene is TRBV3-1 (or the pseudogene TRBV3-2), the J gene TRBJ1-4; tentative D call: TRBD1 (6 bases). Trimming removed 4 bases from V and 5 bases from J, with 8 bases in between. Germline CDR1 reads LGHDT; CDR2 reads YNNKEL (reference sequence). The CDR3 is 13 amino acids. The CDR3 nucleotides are TGTGCCAGCAGCCTCCAGGGGAATGAAAAACTGTTTTTT. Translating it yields CASSLQGNEKLFF.

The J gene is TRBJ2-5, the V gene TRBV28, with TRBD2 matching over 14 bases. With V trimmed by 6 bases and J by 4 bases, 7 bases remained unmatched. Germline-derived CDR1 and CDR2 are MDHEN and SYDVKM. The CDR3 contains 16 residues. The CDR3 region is CASSRLGTSGGETQYF. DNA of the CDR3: TGTGCCAGCAGCAGATTAGGGACTAGCGGGGGAGAGACCCAGTACTTC.